The 25 T cell receptor beta chains below come from one sample, sequenced in a study of blood T cell repertoires in COVID-19. The protocol was immunoSEQ multiplex PCR, while the TCRdb copy is restricted to in-frame clones and leaves out a portion. The repertoire holds around 72,000 clones, with roughly 86% as singletons. Sequencing was carried out using peripheral blood. The receptors come from a man between 50 and 59 years old with acute or convalescent COVID-19.

The chain uses TRBV4-1 and TRBJ1-1, with D maybe TRBD1 (6 bases). This CDR3 is built from 13 residues. Germline V CDR1 and CDR2: MGHRA, YSYEKL. V lost 3 bases and J 8 bases, leaving 13 bases between the germline ends. The CDR3 DNA sequence: TGCGCCAGCAGCCAGGACGACAGGCCCGAAGCTTTCTTT. Protein sequence: CASSQDDRPEAFF.

V and J are TRBV5-1 and TRBJ1-2; unclear D gene. CDR3 size: 15 residues. Germline V gene data show CDR1 as SGHRS and CDR2 as YFSETQ. V gave up 0 bases and J gave up 4 bases, with 13 bases separating them. CDR3 loop: CASSLGQVFSYGYTF. In DNA form, the CDR3 reads TGCGCCAGCAGCTTGGGTCAGGTTTTTAGCTATGGCTACACCTTC.

The gene calls are TRBV27 and TRBJ1-1, with 8 bases lining up with TRBD1. With 6 bases clipped from V and 10 bases from J, the junction kept 10 bases outside the gene matches. CDR3 length: 13 amino acids. From germline, CDR1 is MNHEY and CDR2 SMNVEV (reference sequence). CDR3 amino acids: CASSLGQATLAFF. For the CDR3, the DNA is TGTGCCAGCAGCTTGGGACAGGCGACGCTAGCTTTCTTT.

Details on this clone: Sequence at one end of the junction differs from germline and may be a read error. Within the sample, other DNA sequences also encode this same CDR3. This chain links TRBV24-1 with TRBJ1-5, with TRBD1 matching 8 bases. Germline values: CDR1 KGHDR, CDR2 SFDVKD. CDR3 length equals 14 residues. The CDR3 region has the DNA TGTGCTACCAGTGACGACACTACAGGGGGGCCCCAGCATTTT. Encoded protein: CATSDDTTGGPQHF.

This clone was detected only once. V is TRBV3-1 (or the pseudogene TRBV3-2) and J is TRBJ1-2; D is unclear. This CDR3 region has 15 residues. Germline V gene sequence: CDR1 LGHDT, CDR2 YNNKEL (reference sequence). The ends were cut back, 1 base at V and 0 bases at J, with 9 bases in the middle. The DNA for the CDR3 is TGTGCCAGCAGCCAAGTTTTGGGAGCTAACTATGGCTACACCTTC. This encodes CASSQVLGANYGYTF.

The chain couples TRBV24-1 to TRBJ2-3, with unresolved D. V lost 5 bases to trimming and J lost 6 bases, with 11 bases between them. The CDR3 sequence is 13 residues long. The germline V gene encodes CDR1 KGHDR and CDR2 SFDVKD. The CDR3 bases are TGTGCCACCAGTGGGTCTGGCTGGGATACGCAGTATTTT. Its translation is CATSGSGWDTQYF.

V usage is TRBV21-1 and J usage is TRBJ1-5; the table calls TRBD1, which could not be checked here. TRBV21-1 is marked as a pseudogene. The CDR3 consists of 15 residues. The CDR3 DNA follows: TGTGCCAGCAGCAAAGACGACAGGGGCGGACAGCCCCAGCATTTT. Its protein product is CASSKDDRGGQPQHF.

This clone was observed once. The chain recombines TRBV20-1 with TRBJ1-2, with D possibly being TRBD1 (6 bases). This CDR3 comprises 13 residues. Per the germline V gene, CDR1 is DFQATT and CDR2 is SNEGSKA (reference sequence). Trimming left V 3 bases short and J 4 bases short, with 12 bases between. DNA of the CDR3: TGCAGTGCTAGTCCAGGGGCTAGCTATGGCTACACCTTC. As protein: CSASPGASYGYTF.

This chain joins TRBV18 and TRBJ2-3; 7 nucleotides align to TRBD2. CDR1 is KGHSH and CDR2 is LQKENI in the germline V gene. V lost 0 bases, J lost 1 base, and 4 bases stayed unmatched. CDR3 size: 16 residues. The CDR3, as DNA: TGTGCCAGCTCACCACCGGGCGGGGGAGGCACAGATACGCAGTATTTT. It yields the protein CASSPPGGGGTDTQYF.

The V and J genes are TRBV7-9 and TRBJ1-1, with D possibly matching TRBD1 (5 bases). The germline V and J ends were trimmed by 7 bases and 2 bases, with 14 bases remaining between them. CDR3 length: 14 amino acids. Germline values: CDR1 SEHNR, CDR2 FQNEAQ (reference sequence). The CDR3 region has the DNA TGTGCCAGCACCTCGGGGGGGACTAACACTGAAGCTTTCTTT. Translation: CASTSGGTNTEAFF.

This clone was recorded a few times. This sequence joins TRBV19 and TRBJ1-3, with a tentative D call TRBD1 (5 bases). Germline V gene sequence: CDR1 LNHDA, CDR2 SQIVND (reference sequence). This CDR3 spans 15 amino acids. V lost 3 bases, J lost 0 bases, and 9 bases lay in between. In nucleotides, the CDR3 is TGTGCCAGTAGTATTATCGACAGCTCTGGAAACACCATATATTTT. Translating it yields CASSIIDSSGNTIYF.

The chain has TRBV7-8 and TRBJ2-3; TRBD2 matches at 9 bases. The CDR3 sequence is 16 residues long. Germline trimming cut 0 bases from V and 0 bases from J; bases unmatched to any gene: 1. Germline CDR1 reads SGHVS; CDR2 reads FQNEAQ. Here the CDR3 reads CASSLASGSSTDTQYF. In DNA, the CDR3 is TGTGCCAGCAGCTTAGCTAGCGGGAGTAGCACAGATACGCAGTATTTT. The full variable domain, its missing parts supplied by reference TRBV7-8 and TRBJ2-3, is GAGVSQSPRYKVAKRGQDVALRCDPISGHVSLFWYQQALGQGPEFLTYFQNEAQLDKSGLPSDRFFAERPEGSVSTLKIQRTQQEDSAVYLCASSLASGSSTDTQYFGPGTRLTVL.

This chain uses TRBV12-5 with TRBJ2-2, with D possibly being TRBD1 (6 bases). V was clipped by 6 bases and J by 1 base, with 15 bases between them. CDR1 is LGHNT, CDR2 FRNRAP, per germline. This CDR3 contains 16 residues. In DNA form, the CDR3 reads TGTGCTAGTGGGTCAACAGGGAGTCTGAACACCGGGGAGCTGTTTTTT. It encodes CASGSTGSLNTGELFF.

The chain carries TRBV24-1 and TRBJ1-2; 9 bases agree with TRBD1. V trimming: 5 bases; J trimming: 4 bases; junction bases outside the gene matches: 16. CDR1 is KGHDR, CDR2 SFDVKD, per germline. The CDR3 is 18 residues long. CDR3 nucleotides: TGTGCCACCAGTGGCGGTTCGGTCTCGGGACAGGGACGCTATGGCTACACCTTC. Its protein is CATSGGSVSGQGRYGYTF.

V and J are TRBV11-2 and TRBJ1-4; 9 positions match TRBD1. With V trimmed by 4 bases and J by 7 bases, 7 bases remained unmatched. Looked up from germline, CDR1 is SGHAT and CDR2 is FQNNGV. The CDR3 sequence is 15 residues long. The chain's CDR3 is CASSSGDRAGEKLFF. CDR3 coding DNA: TGTGCCAGCAGCTCCGGGGACAGGGCGGGTGAAAAACTGTTTTTT. The whole variable domain, remainder taken from reference TRBV11-2 and TRBJ1-4, is EAGVAQSPRYKIIEKRQSVAFWCNPISGHATLYWYQQILGQGPKLLIQFQNNGVVDDSQLPKDRFSAERLKGVDSTLKIQPAKLEDSAVYLCASSSGDRAGEKLFFGSGTQLSVL.

A single count supports this clone. This chain connects TRBV19 to TRBJ2-7; 8 bases align to TRBD1. The CDR3 covers 15 residues. With 3 bases clipped from V and 1 base from J, the junction kept 5 bases outside the gene matches. The germline CDR1 and CDR2 sequences are LNHDA and SQIVND (reference sequence). This CDR3 is CASSIGQGGSYEQYF. In nucleotides, the CDR3 is TGTGCCAGTAGTATTGGACAGGGAGGATCCTACGAGCAGTACTTC.

The chain links TRBV4-1 to TRBJ1-3; TRBD1 aligns across 7 bases. Trimming removed 2 bases from V and 0 bases from J; junction bases left unmatched: 10. Per germline, CDR1 MGHRA and CDR2 YSYEKL. The CDR3 has 18 residues. The CDR3 loop is CASSQHGTATPSGNTIYF. For the CDR3, the DNA is TGCGCCAGCAGCCAACACGGGACAGCAACTCCCTCTGGAAACACCATATATTTT.

This chain links TRBV5-5 with TRBJ2-7; no reliable D call. Per the germline V gene, CDR1 is SGHKS and CDR2 is YYEKEE (reference sequence). The CDR3 loop spans 14 amino acids. V shed 6 bases and J shed 2 bases, with 15 bases lying between them. CDR3 sequence (DNA): TGTGCCAGCACCCCCGCGGTCGGAGCCTACGAGCAGTACTTC. Protein product: CASTPAVGAYEQYF.

The chain carries TRBV3-1 (or the pseudogene TRBV3-2) and TRBJ1-4; 7 bases are a match to TRBD1. With 2 bases clipped from V and 0 bases from J, the junction kept 6 bases outside the gene matches. This CDR3 contains 17 residues. CDR1 and CDR2 from the germline V gene are LGHDT and YNNKEL (reference sequence). CDR3 bases: TGTGCCAGCAGCCAACCCCGCAGGGGGGCAACTAATGAAAAACTGTTTTTT. Its translation: CASSQPRRGATNEKLFF.

The chain links TRBV5-4 to TRBJ2-6, with no clear D. Germline CDR1 is SGHNT and CDR2 is YYREEE (reference sequence). Trimming took 5 bases from V and 2 from J, leaving 11 bases between them. The CDR3 has 15 residues. The CDR3 loop reads CASRKDWTGANVLTF. The CDR3 nucleotides read TGTGCCAGCAGAAAAGACTGGACTGGGGCCAACGTCCTGACTTTC.

This chain joins TRBV19 and TRBJ2-7; 9 nucleotides match TRBD2. CDR3 length: 15 residues. With V trimmed by 8 bases and J by 1 base, 9 bases remained unmatched. Germline CDR1 and CDR2: LNHDA and SQIVND (reference sequence). The CDR3 here is CASGMGLAGSYEQYF. DNA for the CDR3: TGTGCCAGTGGCATGGGTCTAGCGGGGTCCTACGAGCAGTACTTC. Variable domain in full (rest from reference TRBV19 and TRBJ2-7): DGGITQSPKYLFRKEGQNVTLSCEQNLNHDAMYWYRQDPGQGLRLIYYSQIVNDFQKGDIAEGYSVSREKKESFPLTVTSAQKNPTAFYLCASGMGLAGSYEQYFGPGTRLTVT.

This chain links TRBV6-5 with TRBJ1-1; 7 bases are a match to TRBD1. Looked up from germline, CDR1 is MNHEY and CDR2 is SVGAGI. Trimming removed 0 bases from V and 0 bases from J; junction bases left unmatched: 4. The CDR3 spans 16 residues. CDR3: CASSYSPGQLNTEAFF. The CDR3 nucleotides are TGTGCCAGCAGTTACTCCCCGGGACAGTTGAACACTGAAGCTTTCTTT.

The rearrangement joins TRBV9 to TRBJ2-7, with D perhaps TRBD1 (6 bases). This CDR3 comprises 15 residues. Per germline, CDR1 SGDLS and CDR2 YYNGEE. Trimming stripped 4 bases from V and 0 bases from J, with 14 bases between. The CDR3 DNA reads TGTGCCAGCAGCCCGGGACAATGGCCCTCCTACGAGCAGTACTTC. Amino acids: CASSPGQWPSYEQYF.

This chain links TRBV5-1 with TRBJ2-5; TRBD2 matches 15 bases. Germline CDR1 SGHRS, CDR2 YFSETQ. Trimming took 4 bases from V and 5 from J; bases not matched to a gene: 6. The CDR3 is 16 residues long. The DNA for the CDR3 is TGCGCCAGCAGCCCCGGACTAGCGGGGGGGCGGGAGACCCAGTACTTC. Amino acid sequence: CASSPGLAGGRETQYF. Using reference TRBV5-1 and TRBJ2-5 for the parts outside the CDR3, the full variable domain is KAGVTQTPRYLIKTRGQQVTLSCSPISGHRSVSWYQQTPGQGLQFLFEYFSETQRNKGNFPGRFSGRQFSNSRSEMNVSTLELGDSALYLCASSPGLAGGRETQYFGPGTRLLVL.

The CDR3 is CASSGGFETQYF. DNA of the CDR3: TGCGCCAGCAGCGGAGGGTTTGAGACCCAGTACTTC. This chain uses TRBV4-1 with TRBJ2-5; perhaps TRBD2 as D (6 bases). Germline CDR1 reads MGHRA; CDR2 reads YSYEKL. The ends were cut back, 5 bases at V and 5 bases at J, with 9 bases in the middle. This CDR3 is 12 amino acids long.